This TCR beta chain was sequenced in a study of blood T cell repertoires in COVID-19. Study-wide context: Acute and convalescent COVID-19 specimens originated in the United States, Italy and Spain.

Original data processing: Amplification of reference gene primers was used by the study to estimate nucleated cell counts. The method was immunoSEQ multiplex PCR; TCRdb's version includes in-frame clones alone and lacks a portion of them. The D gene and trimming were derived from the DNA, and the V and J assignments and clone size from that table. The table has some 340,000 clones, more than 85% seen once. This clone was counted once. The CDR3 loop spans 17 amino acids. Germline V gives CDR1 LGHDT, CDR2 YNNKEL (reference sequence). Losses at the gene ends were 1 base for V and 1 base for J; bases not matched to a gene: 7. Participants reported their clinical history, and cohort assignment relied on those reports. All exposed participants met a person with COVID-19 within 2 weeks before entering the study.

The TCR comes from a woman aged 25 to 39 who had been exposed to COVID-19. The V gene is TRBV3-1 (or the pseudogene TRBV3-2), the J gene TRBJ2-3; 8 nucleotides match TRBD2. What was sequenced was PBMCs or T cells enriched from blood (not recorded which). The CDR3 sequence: CASSQVGGASRTDTQYF. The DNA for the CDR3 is TGTGCCAGCAGCCAAGTCGGGGGGGCCAGTCGCACAGATACGCAGTATTTT.